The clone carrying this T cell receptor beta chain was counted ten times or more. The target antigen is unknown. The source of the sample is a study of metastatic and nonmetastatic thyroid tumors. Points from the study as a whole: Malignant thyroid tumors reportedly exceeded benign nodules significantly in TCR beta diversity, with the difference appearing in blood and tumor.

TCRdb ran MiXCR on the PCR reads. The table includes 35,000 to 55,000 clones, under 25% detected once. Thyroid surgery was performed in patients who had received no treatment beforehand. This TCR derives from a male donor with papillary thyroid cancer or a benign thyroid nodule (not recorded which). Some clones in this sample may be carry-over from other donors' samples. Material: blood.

The CDR3 spells CSAGGSEQYF. DNA for the CDR3: TGCAGTGCTGGCGGGAGCGAGCAGTACTTC. The V call is TRBV20-1, the J call TRBJ2-7; 7 bases map to TRBD2. Germline V gene lookup returns CDR1 DFQATT and CDR2 SNEGSKA (reference sequence). V was clipped by 5 bases and J by 6 bases; unmatched bases: 1. The CDR3 length is 10 residues.